The 30 T cell receptor beta chains in this list originate from one sample, sequenced in a study of blood T cell repertoires in COVID-19. Using immunoSEQ multiplex PCR, the repertoire was profiled, and TCRdb retains in-frame clones only, with some absent. The sample holds under 30,000 clones; about 86% are singletons and the top ten take 15% to 20%. Sequenced sample: peripheral blood. These receptors all come from a human donor with acute or convalescent COVID-19. The donor label of this sample is uncertain.

The chain recombines TRBV5-6 with TRBJ2-5; the D gene is possibly TRBD2 (5 bases). Per the germline V gene, CDR1 is SGHDT and CDR2 is YYEEEE. The CDR3 loop spans 16 amino acids. The ends were cut back, 4 bases at V and 7 bases at J, with 23 bases in the middle. CDR3 protein: CASSGLGETNGGTQYF. The CDR3 coding sequence is TGTGCCAGCAGCGGATTGGGTGAGACTAATGGCGGGACCCAGTACTTC.

Here the CDR3 reads CAISEDRGVGYTF. CDR3 nucleotides: TGTGCCATCAGTGAGGACAGGGGTGTAGGCTACACCTTC. The chain joins TRBV10-3 to TRBJ1-2; 8 positions match TRBD1. V trimming: 2 bases; J trimming: 8 bases; junction bases outside the gene matches: 4. Germline V gene data show CDR1 as ENHRY and CDR2 as SYGVKD. This CDR3 has 13 residues.

V and J are TRBV19 and TRBJ1-3; a possible D gene is TRBD1 (6 bases). In germline, CDR1 is LNHDA, CDR2 SQIVND (reference sequence). The germline V and J ends were trimmed by 1 base and 0 bases, with 7 bases remaining between them. The CDR3 is 15 amino acids. The CDR3 protein is CASSIGTDSGNTIYF. The CDR3 DNA is TGTGCCAGTAGTATAGGGACAGACTCTGGAAACACCATATATTTT.

The chain is built from TRBV19 and TRBJ2-4, with 7 bases aligning to TRBD2. The germline CDR1 and CDR2 sequences are LNHDA and SQIVND (reference sequence). The trim removed 5 bases at V and 0 bases at J, leaving 10 bases unmatched. The CDR3 covers 17 residues. The CDR3 DNA is TGTGCCAGTAGTTTAACCGGGACTACCCTAGCCAAAAACATTCAGTACTTC. It translates to CASSLTGTTLAKNIQYF. Filled out from reference TRBV19 and TRBJ2-4, the complete variable domain reads DGGITQSPKYLFRKEGQNVTLSCEQNLNHDAMYWYRQDPGQGLRLIYYSQIVNDFQKGDIAEGYSVSREKKESFPLTVTSAQKNPTAFYLCASSLTGTTLAKNIQYFGAGTRLSVL.

The chain uses TRBV7-8 and TRBJ2-1; a weak D match, TRBD2 (6 bases). The CDR3 runs 14 residues. The V and J ends lost 1 base and 3 bases respectively, with 7 bases between them. Germline V gene sequence: CDR1 SGHVS, CDR2 FQNEAQ. This CDR3 reads CASSLVGGYNEQFF. CDR3 nucleotides: TGTGCCAGCAGCTTAGTGGGGGGCTACAATGAGCAGTTCTTC.

This chain connects TRBV7-9 to TRBJ2-5; 7 bases align to TRBD2. CDR3 length: 14 residues. V lost 1 base, J lost 4 bases, and 3 bases stayed unmatched. Germline loops: CDR1 SEHNR, CDR2 FQNEAQ (reference sequence). The CDR3 is CASSLVGGGETQYF. Here the CDR3 DNA reads TGTGCCAGCAGCTTAGTCGGCGGGGGAGAGACCCAGTACTTC.

The chain has TRBV6-4 and TRBJ1-1; D is perhaps TRBD1 (6 bases). Germline assignment: CDR1 MRHNA and CDR2 SNTAGT. The CDR3 has 13 residues. V dropped 4 bases and J dropped 4 bases, with 10 bases sitting between them. Written as DNA, the CDR3 is TGTGCCAGCAGTGGTGAACAGGGCACTGAAGCTTTCTTT. This encodes CASSGEQGTEAFF.

This clone was found once. The chain recombines TRBV6-5 with TRBJ1-1; D unclear. Germline V gene data show CDR1 as MNHEY and CDR2 as SVGAGI. This CDR3 spans 13 amino acids. Trimming cost V 2 bases and J 4 bases, with 8 bases left between them. The CDR3 nucleotides are TGTGCCAGCAGTTACGGAGGGAGCACTGAAGCTTTCTTT. As protein: CASSYGGSTEAFF.

This chain joins TRBV19 and TRBJ1-6, with a tentative D call TRBD1 (5 bases). Germline V CDR1 and CDR2: LNHDA, SQIVND (reference sequence). V was pared by 5 bases and J by 5 bases, with 10 bases between. This CDR3 region has 14 residues. The chain's CDR3 is CASSGREDNSPLHF. In nucleotides, the CDR3 is TGTGCCAGTAGTGGCAGGGAGGATAATTCACCCCTCCACTTT. The full variable domain, rest sourced from reference TRBV19 and TRBJ1-6, is DGGITQSPKYLFRKEGQNVTLSCEQNLNHDAMYWYRQDPGQGLRLIYYSQIVNDFQKGDIAEGYSVSREKKESFPLTVTSAQKNPTAFYLCASSGREDNSPLHFGNGTRLTVT.

The chain joins TRBV18 to TRBJ2-7, with 9 nucleotides matching TRBD2. Trimming removed 5 bases from V and 3 bases from J; junction bases left unmatched: 11. Germline CDR1 and CDR2: KGHSH and LQKENI. The CDR3 is 16 residues long. The CDR3 region is CASSSGQTSGHYEQYF. The CDR3 nucleotides read TGTGCCAGCTCATCAGGGCAGACTAGCGGACACTACGAGCAGTACTTC.

This clone was seen a single time. The genes are TRBV2 and TRBJ1-2, with D perhaps matching TRBD1 (6 bases). Trimming shortened V by 10 bases and J by 8 bases, and 17 bases separated the two germline ends. The germline CDR1 and CDR2 sequences are SNHLY and FYNNEI. The CDR3 covers 12 residues. This chain's CDR3 is CAKIQGHHGYTF. The CDR3 nucleotides are TGTGCCAAAATACAGGGTCACCACGGCTACACCTTC.

This clone came up once. This chain connects TRBV7-9 to TRBJ2-3; tentative D call: TRBD2 (5 bases). Germline CDR1 and CDR2: SEHNR and FQNEAQ (reference sequence). The ends were cut back, 6 bases at V and 3 bases at J, with 16 bases in the middle. The CDR3 covers 15 residues. CDR3 in DNA: TGTGCCAGCAGTCAACCGCCCACGGGGACAGATACGCAGTATTTT. It codes for CASSQPPTGTDTQYF.

V usage is TRBV9 and J usage is TRBJ2-3; no firm D call. The CDR3 consists of 12 residues. The V end lost 0 bases, the J end lost 7 bases, and 6 bases lay between the germline ends. Germline values: CDR1 SGDLS, CDR2 YYNGEE. In DNA, the CDR3 is TGTGCCAGCAGCGTAGGCGAATATACGCAGTATTTT. Protein product: CASSVGEYTQYF.

The chain couples TRBV6-2 or TRBV6-3 to TRBJ2-7; 7 bases are a match to TRBD1. CDR1 and CDR2 from the germline V gene are MNHEY and SVGEGT. This CDR3 spans 14 amino acids. The V segment lost 6 bases and the J segment 3 bases; nucleotides outside the gene matches: 8. The CDR3 is CASSNRQGGYEQYF. CDR3 sequence (DNA): TGTGCCAGCAGCAACAGACAGGGCGGCTACGAGCAGTACTTC.

The chain combines TRBV25-1 with TRBJ2-7; TRBD1 aligns across 8 bases. V lost 8 bases, J lost 6 bases, and 6 bases stayed unmatched. The CDR3 sequence is 12 residues long. CDR1 and CDR2 from the germline V gene are MGHDK and SYGVNS. Here the CDR3 reads CASRQGRSEQYF. The DNA of the CDR3 is TGTGCCAGCCGACAGGGGCGCTCCGAGCAGTACTTC.

This rearrangement joins TRBV18 to TRBJ2-3; no firm D call. V gave up 6 bases and J gave up 3 bases, with 10 bases separating them. The germline gives CDR1 KGHSH, CDR2 LQKENI. The CDR3 spans 13 residues. For the CDR3, the DNA is TGTGCCAGCTCCGAGTATACTACAGATACGCAGTATTTT. This codes for CASSEYTTDTQYF.

The chain couples TRBV19 to TRBJ1-1; possible D gene TRBD1, 6 bases. V gave up 2 bases and J gave up 5 bases, with 9 bases separating them. Germline V gene data show CDR1 as LNHDA and CDR2 as SQIVND (reference sequence). This CDR3 is 13 amino acids long. The CDR3 loop reads CASSIWGRTEAFF. For the CDR3, the DNA is TGTGCCAGTAGTATATGGGGGCGGACTGAAGCTTTCTTT.

The rearrangement links TRBV5-1 to TRBJ2-7; D gene ambiguous. The CDR3 extends over 13 amino acids. The V and J ends lost 0 bases and 3 bases respectively, with 7 bases between them. Germline V gene data show CDR1 as SGHRS and CDR2 as YFSETQ. The DNA of the CDR3 is TGCGCCAGCAGCTTGGAGTCCTACTACGAGCAGTACTTC. The encoded protein is CASSLESYYEQYF.

The genes are TRBV19 and TRBJ2-3; maybe TRBD1 (5 bases). Deletions cut 6 bases from V and 1 base from J, with 11 bases between. This CDR3 is 14 amino acids long. Germline V gives CDR1 LNHDA, CDR2 SQIVND (reference sequence). CDR3 region: CASSAQGGTDTQYF. CDR3 in DNA: TGTGCCAGTAGCGCCCAAGGGGGCACAGATACGCAGTATTTT.

The chain recombines TRBV7-8 with TRBJ1-1; D ambiguous. This CDR3 contains 14 residues. CDR1 and CDR2 from the germline V gene are SGHVS and FQNEAQ. Trimming removed 2 bases at V and 4 bases at J, with 11 bases between. The chain's CDR3 is CASSLHSSFTEAFF. CDR3 nucleotides: TGTGCCAGCAGCTTACACTCGAGTTTCACTGAAGCTTTCTTT.

The chain has TRBV10-2 and TRBJ2-5; no clear D gene. Germline lookup yields CDR1 WSHSY and CDR2 SAAADI. The V end lost 2 bases, the J end lost 1 base, and 5 bases lay between the germline ends. The CDR3 loop spans 13 amino acids. CDR3 residues: CASSERFQETQYF. The CDR3, as DNA: TGCGCCAGCAGTGAGCGGTTCCAAGAGACCCAGTACTTC.

CDR3 coding DNA: TGTGCCAGCAGCTTAGTTGGCAGGAAAGAGACCCAGTACTTC. Its translation is CASSLVGRKETQYF. The chain couples TRBV7-2 to TRBJ2-5; D is ambiguous. Germline CDR1 reads SGHTA; CDR2 reads FQGNSA. V gave up 1 base and J gave up 3 bases, with 9 bases separating them. CDR3 length: 14 amino acids.

The DNA of the CDR3 is TGTGCCAGCAGCTTCCAGGGGATTACAAATGGCTACACCTTC. This gives the protein CASSFQGITNGYTF. The chain employs TRBV5-4 and TRBJ1-2, with D perhaps matching TRBD1 (6 bases). The CDR3 is made up of 14 amino acids. V lost 2 bases and J 6 bases, leaving 14 bases between the germline ends. Germline V gene sequence: CDR1 SGHNT, CDR2 YYREEE (reference sequence). The variable domain in full, completed from reference TRBV5-4 and TRBJ1-2, reads ETGVTQSPTHLIKTRGQQVTLRCSSQSGHNTVSWYQQALGQGPQFIFQYYREEENGRGNFPPRFSGLQFPNYSSELNVNALELDDSALYLCASSFQGITNGYTFGSGTRLTVV.

J is TRBJ1-1 and V is TRBV7-2; D may be TRBD1 (6 bases). V shed 4 bases and J shed 5 bases, with 11 bases lying between them. Germline values: CDR1 SGHTA, CDR2 FQGNSA. The CDR3 is 13 residues long. DNA of the CDR3: TGTGCCAGCAGCTCAGGGGCTAGAACTGAAGCTTTCTTT. Protein product: CASSSGARTEAFF.

This sequence joins TRBV7-6 and TRBJ2-7; a weak D match, TRBD1 (6 bases). CDR3 size: 12 residues. Deletions cut 5 bases from V and 5 bases from J, with 10 bases between. Germline assignment: CDR1 SGHVS and CDR2 FNYEAQ. CDR3 loop: CASSPQGHEQYF. As DNA, the CDR3 is TGTGCCAGCAGCCCACAGGGACACGAGCAGTACTTC.

The chain joins TRBV19 to TRBJ1-2; possible D gene TRBD1, 6 bases. CDR1 is LNHDA and CDR2 is SQIVND in the germline V gene (reference sequence). With 10 bases removed from V and 2 bases from J, the gap between germline ends came to 17 bases. The CDR3 runs to 14 residues. CDR3 nucleotide sequence: TGTGCCACCCGCGCCGGGACAAACAACTATGGCTACACCTTC. Protein product: CATRAGTNNYGYTF.

The chain uses TRBV12-3 or TRBV12-4 and TRBJ1-2; the match to TRBD1 covers 8 bases. The CDR3 consists of 13 residues. Trimming at V came to 7 bases and at J to 7 bases, leaving 8 bases not matched to a gene. CDR3 nucleotide sequence: TGTGCCAGCACAACAGGACAGGGTGGTGGCTACACCTTC. Its protein is CASTTGQGGGYTF.

The chain employs TRBV5-1 and TRBJ1-1, with D possibly TRBD1 on 5 matching bases. The CDR3 spans 14 residues. Trimming pared 0 bases from V and 1 base from J, leaving 7 bases between. Germline values: CDR1 SGHRS, CDR2 YFSETQ. The CDR3, as DNA: TGCGCCAGCAGCTTGGTGACAGCGAACACTGAAGCTTTCTTT. This gives the protein CASSLVTANTEAFF.

The chain combines TRBV9 with TRBJ2-1; D gene uncertain. Trimming took off 4 bases at V and 4 bases at J, with 9 bases between the two ends. CDR1 SGDLS and CDR2 YYNGEE come from the germline V gene. The CDR3 has 13 amino acids. Written as DNA, the CDR3 is TGTGCCAGCAGCCCCTCCCCTTACAATGAGCAGTTCTTC. This codes for CASSPSPYNEQFF.

The V and J genes are TRBV2 and TRBJ2-2; 11 nucleotides align to TRBD2. Germline values: CDR1 SNHLY, CDR2 FYNNEI. CDR3 length: 14 amino acids. V was clipped by 10 bases and J by 3 bases; unmatched bases: 4. In DNA, the CDR3 is TGTGCCACAGGTAGCGGGAGGGACACCGGGGAGCTGTTTTTT. Translated, it gives CATGSGRDTGELFF. Complete variable domain (other parts from reference TRBV2 and TRBJ2-2): EPEVTQTPSHQVTQMGQEVILRCVPISNHLYFYWYRQILGQKVEFLVSFYNNEISEKSEIFDDQFSVERPDGSNFTLKIRSTKLEDSAMYFCATGSGRDTGELFFGEGSRLTVL.